The 31 T cell receptor beta chains presented below share a single source sample, sequenced in a study of graft-versus-host responses after intestinal transplantation. Assay: immunoSEQ multiplex PCR; the TCRdb copy retains only in-frame clones and omits some. The data contain under 90,000 clones, 91% of them singletons. The antigens of these receptors remain unknown. The specimen was unstimulated CD4+ T cells sorted from spleen or lymph node cells, collected before transplant. These receptors were obtained from a human donor who was the organ donor for an intestinal transplant.

This clone was found once. The chain uses TRBV25-1 and TRBJ2-7; D possibly corresponds to TRBD1 (6 bases). V was shortened by 8 bases and J by 4 bases, with 18 bases between the two germline ends. Germline-derived CDR1 and CDR2 are MGHDK and SYGVNS. The CDR3 sequence is 14 residues long. The CDR3 here is CASGRRQGTYEQYF. CDR3 nucleotides: TGTGCCAGCGGCCGGAGGCAGGGGACGTACGAGCAGTACTTC.

V gene TRBV28 combines with J gene TRBJ2-5, with a tentative D call TRBD1 (5 bases). CDR1 and CDR2 (germline): MDHEN, SYDVKM. Trimming removed 7 bases at V and 2 bases at J, with 11 bases between. The CDR3 runs 13 residues. CDR3 in DNA: TGTGCCAGCACCCAGGGTTTTCAAGAGACCCAGTACTTC. This sequence encodes CASTQGFQETQYF.

This chain connects TRBV7-2 to TRBJ2-5, with 12 bases fitting TRBD2. The germline V gene encodes CDR1 SGHTA and CDR2 FQGNSA. V gave up 5 bases and J gave up 9 bases; unmatched junction bases: 10. The CDR3 spans 15 residues. For the CDR3, the DNA is TGTGCCAGCAGCACGGGACTAGCGGGCGGCTCGGCCCAGTACTTC. It encodes CASSTGLAGGSAQYF.

The chain employs TRBV6-1 and TRBJ1-5; TRBD1 matches 8 bases. In germline, CDR1 is MNHNS, CDR2 SASEGT. After removal of 4 bases from V and 2 bases from J, the junction contained 13 bases not matched to a gene. The CDR3 has 18 residues. The CDR3 DNA sequence: TGTGCCAGCAGTGGGCGGACAGGGTTTTCTCTCGGCAATCAGCCCCAGCATTTT. As protein: CASSGRTGFSLGNQPQHF.

This clone was seen only once. The gene calls are TRBV7-8 and TRBJ1-6, with a weak D call TRBD1 (6 bases). This CDR3 is built from 18 residues. Germline CDR1 and CDR2: SGHVS and FQNEAQ. With 5 bases removed from V and 2 bases from J, the gap between germline ends came to 19 bases. The CDR3 DNA reads TGTGCCAGCAGCGGTGGGCCAGGGGAGAAACCCTATAATTCACCCCTCCACTTT. The encoded protein is CASSGGPGEKPYNSPLHF.

The chain couples TRBV30 to TRBJ1-2; D not resolved. The germline gives CDR1 GTSNPN, CDR2 SVGIG (reference sequence). The CDR3 is 15 amino acids. Trimming cost V 3 bases and J 8 bases, with 22 bases left between them. The CDR3 region is CAWSILTLSPRGYTF. Written as DNA, the CDR3 is TGTGCCTGGAGCATCCTAACGCTCTCACCGCGGGGCTACACCTTC.

The rearrangement uses TRBV29-1 and TRBJ2-1; 10 bases agree with TRBD2. CDR3 size: 14 residues. The germline V gene has CDR1 SQVTM and CDR2 ANQGSEA. J was trimmed by 3 bases and V by 8 bases; bases with no gene match: 7. The DNA of the CDR3 is TGCAGCATCCGACTAGCGGGTTACTACAATGAGCAGTTCTTC. Encoded protein: CSIRLAGYYNEQFF.

This chain uses TRBV27 with TRBJ2-7; D is perhaps TRBD2 (7 bases). Germline V gene sequence: CDR1 MNHEY, CDR2 SMNVEV (reference sequence). This CDR3 is 14 amino acids long. With 6 bases removed from V and 2 bases from J, the gap between germline ends came to 14 bases. CDR3: CASSMGRGTYEQYF. DNA of the CDR3: TGTGCCAGCAGCATGGGGAGGGGGACCTACGAGCAGTACTTC.

V is TRBV9 and J is TRBJ2-2; a possible D gene is TRBD2 (5 bases). Germline-derived CDR1 and CDR2 are SGDLS and YYNGEE. This CDR3 is built from 14 residues. The germline V and J ends were trimmed by 5 bases and 1 base, with 9 bases remaining between them. The CDR3 nucleotides are TGTGCCAGCAGGAGGGTATTGAACACCGGGGAGCTGTTTTTT. This translates into CASRRVLNTGELFF.

The V call is TRBV30, the J call TRBJ1-1, with D possibly being TRBD1 (5 bases). This CDR3 has 15 residues. Germline V gene data show CDR1 as GTSNPN and CDR2 as SVGIG (reference sequence). V lost 5 bases, J lost 1 base, and 17 bases lay in between. CDR3 sequence reads: CAWDRLDTENTEAFF. CDR3 DNA sequence: TGTGCCTGGGACAGACTAGACACGGAGAACACTGAAGCTTTCTTT.

This clone was picked up one time. The chain employs TRBV6-1 and TRBJ1-6, with 7 nucleotides matching TRBD1. This CDR3 contains 18 residues. V dropped 4 bases and J dropped 0; count of bases not matched to a gene: 9. The germline CDR1 and CDR2 sequences are MNHNS and SASEGT. The CDR3 bases are TGTGCCAGCAGTGTGACAGGGAAGCTCTCCTCCTATAATTCACCCCTCCACTTT. It is translated as CASSVTGKLSSYNSPLHF.

This sequence joins TRBV29-1 and TRBJ2-7; D remains ambiguous. Trimming removed 0 bases from V and 4 bases from J, with 4 bases in between. The CDR3 is 11 residues long. Germline V CDR1 and CDR2: SQVTM, ANQGSEA. CDR3 sequence reads: CSVEDRYEQYF. CDR3 in DNA: TGCAGCGTTGAAGATCGGTACGAGCAGTACTTC.

J is TRBJ1-3 and V is TRBV19; possibly TRBD1 for D (5 bases). The CDR3 length is 14 residues. The V and J ends lost 7 bases and 5 bases respectively, with 15 bases between them. Germline-derived CDR1 and CDR2 are LNHDA and SQIVND (reference sequence). The CDR3 loop reads CASTVLDSRNTIYF. Written as DNA, the CDR3 is TGTGCCAGTACCGTACTTGACAGCCGAAACACCATATATTTT.

This clone was recorded once. The V and J genes are TRBV27 and TRBJ2-7; 7 positions match TRBD1. This CDR3 region has 14 residues. Germline CDR1 MNHEY, CDR2 SMNVEV (reference sequence). V lost 4 bases to trimming and J lost 9 bases; unmatched junction nucleotides: 12. The chain's CDR3 is CASSSWDRGIGQYF. The DNA for the CDR3 is TGTGCCAGCAGTTCATGGGACAGAGGGATTGGGCAGTACTTC.

The chain combines TRBV29-1 with TRBJ1-1; D unresolved. The CDR3 sequence is 14 residues long. Per the germline V gene, CDR1 is SQVTM and CDR2 is ANQGSEA. V was clipped by 7 bases and J by 4 bases, with 19 bases between them. CDR3 DNA sequence: TGCAGCGCTGTGTTGAGCGTGGCTACCACTGAAGCTTTCTTT. Encoded protein: CSAVLSVATTEAFF.

The gene calls are TRBV25-1 and TRBJ2-6, with TRBD1 identical over 8 bases. The germline V gene has CDR1 MGHDK and CDR2 SYGVNS. The J segment lost 1 base and the V segment lost 3 bases, leaving 2 bases of the junction unmatched. The CDR3 length is 16 residues. For the CDR3, the DNA is TGTGCCAGCAGTGAGAACAGGGGGTCTGGGGCCAACGTCCTGACTTTC. This sequence encodes CASSENRGSGANVLTF.

This clone was seen a handful of times. This sequence joins TRBV2 and TRBJ2-1, with TRBD2 matching 7 bases. The CDR3 has 15 residues. Germline V gene data show CDR1 as SNHLY and CDR2 as FYNNEI. J lost 2 bases, V lost 8 bases, and 9 bases had no gene match. This CDR3 reads CASVRTRATYNEQFF. The CDR3 DNA is TGTGCCAGCGTTAGGACTAGAGCTACCTACAATGAGCAGTTCTTC.

The V gene is TRBV5-5, the J gene TRBJ2-3, with TRBD1 as a possible D gene (6 bases). The germline V gene encodes CDR1 SGHKS and CDR2 YYEKEE (reference sequence). Trimming left V 1 base short and J 5 bases short, with 11 bases between. This CDR3 has 14 residues. CDR3 sequence: CASSLLQGQDTQYF. As DNA, the CDR3 is TGTGCCAGCAGCTTGTTACAGGGACAAGATACGCAGTATTTT.

The chain uses TRBV7-3 and TRBJ2-7; 9 bases are shared with TRBD1. This CDR3 is 12 amino acids long. Germline values: CDR1 SGHTA, CDR2 FQGTGA. Germline trimming cut 3 bases from V and 6 bases from J; bases unmatched to any gene: 0. The CDR3 sequence: CASSLTGGEQYF. The CDR3 DNA sequence: TGTGCCAGCAGCTTGACAGGGGGCGAGCAGTACTTC.

V and J are TRBV7-8 and TRBJ2-5; D call uncertain. CDR3 length: 13 amino acids. Trimming took 2 bases from V and 7 from J, leaving 11 bases between them. Germline-derived CDR1 and CDR2 are SGHVS and FQNEAQ. CDR3 region: CASSLTQTRTQYF. CDR3 coding DNA: TGTGCCAGCAGCTTAACACAGACCCGGACCCAGTACTTC.

The V and J genes are TRBV5-1 and TRBJ1-1; D may be TRBD1 (6 bases). CDR3 length equals 15 residues. Trimming removed 3 bases at V and 5 bases at J, with 17 bases between. Germline V gene lookup returns CDR1 SGHRS and CDR2 YFSETQ. CDR3 sequence: CASSSPQGWRTEAFF. The CDR3 coding sequence is TGCGCCAGCAGCTCCCCCCAGGGGTGGAGGACTGAAGCTTTCTTT.

This rearrangement joins TRBV9 to TRBJ2-5, with D uncertain. Germline assignment: CDR1 SGDLS and CDR2 YYNGEE. V shed 2 bases and J shed 4 bases, with 33 bases lying between them. This CDR3 spans 21 amino acids. The chain's CDR3 is CASSVSICLTFPVRVRETQYF. CDR3 coding DNA: TGTGCCAGCAGCGTTTCCATTTGTCTCACGTTCCCGGTCCGGGTTAGAGAGACCCAGTACTTC.

J is TRBJ2-5 and V is TRBV10-3, with a tentative D call TRBD1 (5 bases). The germline V gene encodes CDR1 ENHRY and CDR2 SYGVKD. This CDR3 is 14 amino acids long. Trimming shortened V by 6 bases and J by 3 bases, and 14 bases separated the two germline ends. The CDR3 is CAIRPGSGEETQYF. The CDR3 nucleotides are TGTGCCATCAGGCCAGGGTCAGGAGAAGAGACCCAGTACTTC.

The V gene is TRBV18, the J gene TRBJ1-2; 7 nucleotides align to TRBD1. The trim removed 3 bases at V and 5 bases at J, leaving 6 bases unmatched. This CDR3 contains 14 residues. The germline V gene encodes CDR1 KGHSH and CDR2 LQKENI. CDR3 in amino acids: CASSPQGDGYGYTF. The CDR3, as DNA: TGTGCCAGCTCACCTCAGGGGGACGGATATGGCTACACCTTC. The full variable domain, rest sourced from reference TRBV18 and TRBJ1-2, is NAGVMQNPRHLVRRRGQEARLRCSPMKGHSHVYWYRQLPEEGLKFMVYLQKENIIDESGMPKERFSAEFPKEGPSILRIQQVVRGDSAAYFCASSPQGDGYGYTFGSGTRLTVV.

The rearrangement uses TRBV6-6 and TRBJ2-2; possible D gene TRBD2, 6 bases. The CDR3 covers 16 residues. Trimming took 6 bases from V and 5 from J, leaving 19 bases between them. Germline V gene data show CDR1 as MNHNY and CDR2 as SVGAGI (reference sequence). CDR3 loop: CASSPTGTLTTGELFF. CDR3 coding DNA: TGTGCCAGCAGCCCCACGGGGACTCTTACGACCGGGGAGCTGTTTTTT.

V gene TRBV11-3 combines with J gene TRBJ1-2; TRBD1 matches at 7 bases. CDR3 length equals 13 residues. V shed 3 bases, J shed 4 bases, and the junction held 2 bases outside the gene matches. Germline CDR1 is SGHNT and CDR2 is YENEEA. The CDR3 sequence is CASSFTGAYGYTF. The CDR3 DNA reads TGTGCCAGCAGCTTTACAGGGGCCTATGGCTACACCTTC.

The CDR3 sequence: CASSLAGRETQYF. The CDR3 DNA follows: TGTGCCAGCAGTCTAGCGGGGCGGGAGACCCAGTACTTC. J is TRBJ2-5 and V is TRBV7-9; 9 bases agree with TRBD2. The CDR3 has 13 amino acids. Germline trimming cut 6 bases from V and 5 bases from J; bases unmatched to any gene: 4. Germline assignment: CDR1 SEHNR and CDR2 FQNEAQ (reference sequence).

This chain joins TRBV28 and TRBJ1-4, with D possibly matching TRBD1 (5 bases). There are 16 residues in the CDR3. In germline, CDR1 is MDHEN, CDR2 SYDVKM. Trimming took off 1 base at V and 5 bases at J, with 14 bases between the two ends. CDR3 bases: TGTGCCAGCAGTTTATCGCTAGGGGTGCCCAATGAAAAACTGTTTTTT. Its translation: CASSLSLGVPNEKLFF.

The chain links TRBV28 to TRBJ2-1; D is ambiguous. Deletions cut 6 bases from V and 5 bases from J, with 14 bases between. Germline assignment: CDR1 MDHEN and CDR2 SYDVKM. The CDR3 contains 14 residues. The CDR3 sequence: CASSLSTPNNEQFF. DNA of the CDR3: TGTGCCAGCAGCCTTTCAACGCCTAACAATGAGCAGTTCTTC. The variable domain in full, with the rest retrieved from reference TRBV28 and TRBJ2-1, is DVKVTQSSRYLVKRTGEKVFLECVQDMDHENMFWYRQDPGLGLRLIYFSYDVKMKEKGDIPEGYSVSREKKERFSLILESASTNQTSMYLCASSLSTPNNEQFFGPGTRLTVL.

CDR3 DNA sequence: TGTGCCAGCAGCTTAGCGGGAGCAGATACGCAGTATTTT. Translated, it gives CASSLAGADTQYF. This chain links TRBV7-9 with TRBJ2-3, with D maybe TRBD2 (5 bases). V was clipped by 0 bases and J by 4 bases, with 5 bases between them. The CDR3 contains 13 residues. Per germline, CDR1 SEHNR and CDR2 FQNEAQ (reference sequence).

The chain links TRBV6-5 to TRBJ1-1; no reliable D call. The CDR3 has 13 amino acids. V gave up 0 bases and J gave up 6 bases, with 8 bases separating them. CDR1 MNHEY and CDR2 SVGAGI come from the germline V gene. The CDR3 bases are TGTGCCAGCAGTTACTCGGTCGGGGCTGAAGCTTTCTTT. Its translation: CASSYSVGAEAFF.